The entry below gives a single T cell receptor (beta chain) sequence along with its context. This entry comes from a study of control samples from healthy donors and cancer patients. Produced via immunoSEQ multiplex PCR; TCRdb's table is partial and in-frame only. This sample has around 55,000 clones; about 92% occur once, and the top ten carry about 1.6%. This clonotype originated in a man aged 40-49 years with colorectal cancer. The specimen was PBMCs.

CDR3 nucleotide sequence: TGTGCCATCAGTGAGGAACGAGAACTAATGGGGACCCAGTACTTC. As protein: CAISEERELMGTQYF. This chain links TRBV10-3 with TRBJ2-5; D gene uncertain. The CDR3 contains 15 residues. Germline-derived CDR1 and CDR2 are ENHRY and SYGVKD. Trimming cost V 2 bases and J 7 bases, with 17 bases left between them.